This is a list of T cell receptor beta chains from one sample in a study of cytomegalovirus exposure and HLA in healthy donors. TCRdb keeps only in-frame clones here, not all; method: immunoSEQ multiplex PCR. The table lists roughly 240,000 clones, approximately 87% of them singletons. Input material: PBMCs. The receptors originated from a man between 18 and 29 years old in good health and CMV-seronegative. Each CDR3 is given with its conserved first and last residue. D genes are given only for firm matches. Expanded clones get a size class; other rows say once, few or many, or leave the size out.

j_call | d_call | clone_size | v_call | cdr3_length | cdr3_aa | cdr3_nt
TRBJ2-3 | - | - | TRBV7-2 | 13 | CASSYISTDTQYF | TGTGCCAGCAGCTATATTAGCACAGATACGCAGTATTTT
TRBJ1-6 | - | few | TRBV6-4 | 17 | CASSSGQWAWVHSPLHF | TGTGCCAGCAGTTCGGGACAATGGGCCTGGGTCCATTCACCCCTCCACTTT
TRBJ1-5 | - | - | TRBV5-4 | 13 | CASSTQGNQPQHF | TGTGCCAGCAGCACTCAGGGGAATCAGCCCCAGCATTTT
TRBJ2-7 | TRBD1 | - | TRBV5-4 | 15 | CASSLSGTGISEQYF | TGTGCCAGCAGCTTGTCTGGGACAGGGATCTCCGAGCAGTACTTC
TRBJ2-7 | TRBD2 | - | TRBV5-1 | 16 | CASSLDTSGLSYEQYF | TGCGCCAGCAGCTTGGACACTAGCGGCCTTTCCTACGAGCAGTACTTC
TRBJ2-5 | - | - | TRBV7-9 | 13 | CASSSQSGDTAYF | TGTGCCAGCAGCTCCCAGAGTGGGGACACCGCGTACTTC
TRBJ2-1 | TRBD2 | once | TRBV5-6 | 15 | CASSLVRLAGGEQFF | TGTGCCAGCAGCTTGGTTCGGCTAGCGGGAGGGGAGCAGTTCTTC
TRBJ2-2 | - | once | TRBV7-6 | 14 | CASSFTTPAGELFF | TGTGCCAGCAGCTTTACGACACCGGCCGGAGAGCTGTTTTTT
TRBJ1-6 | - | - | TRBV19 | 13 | CAVQGPYNSPLHF | TGTGCCGTCCAGGGGCCCTATAATTCACCCCTCCACTTT
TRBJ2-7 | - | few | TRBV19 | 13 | CASSIGQLYEQYF | TGTGCCAGTAGTATAGGACAGCTCTACGAGCAGTACTTC
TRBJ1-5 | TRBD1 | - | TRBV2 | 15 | CASERTGQGNQPQHF | TGTGCCAGCGAAAGGACGGGACAGGGCAATCAGCCCCAGCATTTT
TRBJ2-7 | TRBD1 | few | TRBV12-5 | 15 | CASGLGTGASNEQYF | TGTGCTAGTGGTTTGGGAACAGGGGCGTCTAACGAGCAGTACTTC
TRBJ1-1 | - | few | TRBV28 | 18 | CASSFPSKGGIVNTEAFF | TGTGCCAGCAGTTTCCCAAGTAAGGGGGGGATTGTGAACACTGAAGCTTTCTTT
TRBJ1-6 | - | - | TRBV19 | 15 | CASSIESSYNSPLHF | TGTGCCAGTAGTATAGAGAGCTCCTATAATTCACCCCTCCACTTT
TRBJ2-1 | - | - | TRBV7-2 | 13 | CASSSGNRVGQFF | TGTGCCAGCAGCTCGGGGAACAGGGTTGGGCAGTTCTTC
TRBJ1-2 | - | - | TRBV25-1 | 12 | CASSAGTYGYTF | TGTGCCAGCAGCGCGGGAACTTATGGCTACACCTTC
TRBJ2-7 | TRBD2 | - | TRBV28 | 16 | CARGQAKTSGSYEQYF | TGTGCCAGGGGACAGGCGAAGACTAGCGGGAGTTACGAGCAGTACTTC
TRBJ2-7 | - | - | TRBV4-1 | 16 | CASSLQEVARAYEQYF | TGCGCCAGCAGCCTTCAGGAGGTTGCCCGGGCCTACGAGCAGTACTTC
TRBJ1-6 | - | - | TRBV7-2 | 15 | CASSLTGSYNSPLHF | TGTGCCAGCAGCCTCACGGGCTCCTATAATTCACCCCTCCACTTT
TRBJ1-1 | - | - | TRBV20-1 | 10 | CSASGIGAFF | TGCAGTGCTAGCGGGATAGGGGCTTTCTTT
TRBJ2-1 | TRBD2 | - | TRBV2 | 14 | CASSELAEFNEQFF | TGTGCCAGCAGTGAGCTAGCGGAGTTTAATGAGCAGTTCTTC
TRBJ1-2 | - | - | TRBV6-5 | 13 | CASSPRDMYGYTF | TGTGCCAGCAGCCCCCGGGACATGTACGGCTACACCTTC
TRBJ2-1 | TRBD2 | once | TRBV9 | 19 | CASSVATGTSGVANNEQFF | TGTGCCAGCAGCGTAGCTACCGGGACTAGCGGGGTCGCGAACAATGAGCAGTTCTTC
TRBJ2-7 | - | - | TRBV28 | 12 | CASSFERYEQYF | TGTGCCAGCAGTTTTGAGCGGTACGAGCAGTACTTC
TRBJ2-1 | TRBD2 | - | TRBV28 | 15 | CASSYLAGGPKEQFF | TGTGCCAGCAGCTATCTAGCGGGAGGGCCAAAGGAGCAGTTCTTC
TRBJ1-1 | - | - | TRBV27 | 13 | CASSFAGSNLAFF | TGTGCCAGCAGTTTTGCGGGAAGTAACTTAGCTTTCTTT